This T cell receptor (beta chain) was recorded in a study of blood T cell repertoires in COVID-19. Turning to the study itself: COVID-19 samples from acute and convalescent phases originated in the United States, Italy and Spain. PBMCs, B-cell-depleted T cells, or T cells were the source of the cDNA or gDNA that made up the material.

The CDR3 extends over 16 amino acids. Germline CDR1 and CDR2: KGHSH and LQKENI. The V end was cut by 8 bases, the J end by 0 bases, with 16 bases between. Per the authors' pipeline: It was from reference gene primer amplification that nucleated cell counts were estimated. Assay used: immunoSEQ multiplex PCR; TCRdb lists only in-frame clones, some missing. V and J calls and clone size are given by that table; D and trimming were obtained from the DNA. Of some 130,000 clones in the sample, around 86% are singletons; the top ten hold 2% to 2.5%. The clonotype originates from a man aged 50 or older with active COVID-19. The gene calls are TRBV18 and TRBJ1-4; D call uncertain. Sample: peripheral blood. The DNA for the CDR3 is TGTGCCAGCACGTCGGGGTTAGGCGCAACTAATGAAAAACTGTTTTTT. This codes for CASTSGLGATNEKLFF.